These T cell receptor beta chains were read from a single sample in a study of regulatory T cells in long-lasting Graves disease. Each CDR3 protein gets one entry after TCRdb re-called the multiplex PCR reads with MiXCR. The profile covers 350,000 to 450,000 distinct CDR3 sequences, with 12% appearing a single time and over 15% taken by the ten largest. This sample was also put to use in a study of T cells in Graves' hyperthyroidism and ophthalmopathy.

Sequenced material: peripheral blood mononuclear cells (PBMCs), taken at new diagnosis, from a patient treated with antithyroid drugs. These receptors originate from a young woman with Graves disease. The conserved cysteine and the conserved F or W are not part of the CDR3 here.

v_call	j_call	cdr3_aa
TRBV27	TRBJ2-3	ASSLNPGGRGQY
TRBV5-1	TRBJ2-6	ASSLGDRERSGANVLT
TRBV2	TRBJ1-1	ASSLTLTGLDAF
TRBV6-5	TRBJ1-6	ASSYRGNNSPLH
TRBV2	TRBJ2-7	ASSEQVWGEQY
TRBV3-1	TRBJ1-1	ASSRRTGNTEAF
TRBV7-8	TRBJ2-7	ASSPLTEGLGEQY
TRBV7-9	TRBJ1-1	ASNGQDTEAF
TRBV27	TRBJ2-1	ASRPIAGGPLRLHDEQF
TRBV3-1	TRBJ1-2	ASSLPLPGLLGGYT
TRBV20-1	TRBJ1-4	SARDLRQPYEKLF
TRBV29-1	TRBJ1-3	SVSTGRTSGNTIY
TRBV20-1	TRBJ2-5	SYHSTAQETQY
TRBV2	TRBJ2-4	ASMTRDSLSGTGDDNIQY
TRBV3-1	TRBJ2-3	ASSQLLGTSGSTDTQY
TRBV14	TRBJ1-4	ASSQTGRDEKLF
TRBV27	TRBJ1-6	ASSLLFNSPLH
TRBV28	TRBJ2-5	ASSFFGNDQETQY
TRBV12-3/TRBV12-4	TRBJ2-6	ASSPGANVLT
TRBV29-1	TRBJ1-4	SVGLPNVGKLF
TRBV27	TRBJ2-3	ASSFTVLAGDTQY
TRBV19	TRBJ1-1	ASSINGDIYTEAF
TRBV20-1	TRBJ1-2	SASRPPANYGYT
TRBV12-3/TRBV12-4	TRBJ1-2	ASSSHYGYT
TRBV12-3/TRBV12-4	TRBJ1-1	ASSGTGNVRRAF
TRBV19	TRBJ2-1	ASGQGGGNEQF
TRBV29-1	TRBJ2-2	SVPKSGRGTGELF
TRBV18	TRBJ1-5	ASSPPVGQPQH
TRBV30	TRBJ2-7	AWSHGQGDYEQY
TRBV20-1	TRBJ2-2	SARDSKGLAGGAGELF
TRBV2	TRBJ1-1	ASNRASSGGTNTEAF
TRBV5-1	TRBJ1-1	ASSLEAGLTF
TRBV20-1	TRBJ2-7	SARELQGLVTYEQY
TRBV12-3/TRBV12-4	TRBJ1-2	ASSSGSLADSYGYT
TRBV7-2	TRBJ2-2	ASSLDMTSANTGELF
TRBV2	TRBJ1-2	ASRQGSGYT
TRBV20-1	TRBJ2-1	SADPGRTPWEF
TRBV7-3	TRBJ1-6	ASSSSGGSPLH
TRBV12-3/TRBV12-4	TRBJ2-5	ASSPDSGSETQY
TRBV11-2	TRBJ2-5	ASSFGSNQY
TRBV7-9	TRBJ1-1	ASSSPTGTNTEAF
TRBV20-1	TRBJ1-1	SARDSGTLGQMNTEAF
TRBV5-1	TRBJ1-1	ASSGGQGPTEAF
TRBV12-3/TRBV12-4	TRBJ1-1	ASYRGGDTEAF
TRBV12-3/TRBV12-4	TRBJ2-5	ASSLLETQY
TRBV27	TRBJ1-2	ASSLSRTGIIYGYT
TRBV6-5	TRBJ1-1	ASRYGRQNLNTEAF
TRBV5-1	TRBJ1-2	ASSLGSAGTSVYGYT
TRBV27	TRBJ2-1	ASSFERASGRNNEQF
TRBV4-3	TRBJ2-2	ASSQGMRRTGELF
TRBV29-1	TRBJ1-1	SADRMNTEAF
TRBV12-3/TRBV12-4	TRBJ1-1	ASSFGGVESEAF